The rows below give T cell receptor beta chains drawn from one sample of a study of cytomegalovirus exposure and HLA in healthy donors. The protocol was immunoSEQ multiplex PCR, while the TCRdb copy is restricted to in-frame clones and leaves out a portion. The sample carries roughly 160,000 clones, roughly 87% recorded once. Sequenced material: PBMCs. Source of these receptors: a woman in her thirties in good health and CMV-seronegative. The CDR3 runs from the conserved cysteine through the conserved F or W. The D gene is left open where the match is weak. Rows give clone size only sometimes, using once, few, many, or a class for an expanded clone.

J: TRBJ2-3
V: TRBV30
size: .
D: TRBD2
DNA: TGTGCCTGGAGTGCGGGCGGGAGGGAGGGAGATACGCAGTATTTT
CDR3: CAWSAGGREGDTQYF

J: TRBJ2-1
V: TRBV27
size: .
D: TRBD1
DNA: TGTGCCAGCAGTATCGGACAGGGTTCCTACAATGAGCAGTTCTTC
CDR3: CASSIGQGSYNEQFF

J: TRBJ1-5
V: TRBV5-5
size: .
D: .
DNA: TGTGCCAGCAGCACCCTGGAGCGGGGAGGGGGACCCCAGCATTTT
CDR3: CASSTLERGGGPQHF

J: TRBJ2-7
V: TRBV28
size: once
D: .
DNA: TGTGCCAGCAGTTTAAGAACCCCAGGGGACGAGCAGTACTTC
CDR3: CASSLRTPGDEQYF

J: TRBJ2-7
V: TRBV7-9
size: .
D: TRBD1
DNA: TGTGCCAGCAGCGGGGGTGTCGGGACAGGGAGATACGAGCAGTACTTC
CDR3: CASSGGVGTGRYEQYF

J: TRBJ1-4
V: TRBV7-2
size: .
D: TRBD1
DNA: TGTGCCAGCAGCCCGGAACAGGGGGCGCTTGAAAAACTGTTTTTT
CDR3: CASSPEQGALEKLFF

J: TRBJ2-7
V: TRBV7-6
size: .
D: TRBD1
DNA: TGTGCCAGCAGCTCACGAAAAGTGAGACAGGGGTACGAGCAGTACTTC
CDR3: CASSSRKVRQGYEQYF

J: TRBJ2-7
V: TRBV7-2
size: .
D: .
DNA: TGTGCCAGCAGCTTGCAGACAGTCTCCTACGAGCAGTACTTC
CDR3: CASSLQTVSYEQYF

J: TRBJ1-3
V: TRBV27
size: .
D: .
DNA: TGTGCCAGCAGTTCGACAGGTTTTGGAAACATCATATATTTT
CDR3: CASSSTGFGNIIYF

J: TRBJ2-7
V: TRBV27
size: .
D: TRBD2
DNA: TGTGCCAGCAGTTCTCGACTAGCGGGGGTCTACGAGCAGTACTTC
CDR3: CASSSRLAGVYEQYF

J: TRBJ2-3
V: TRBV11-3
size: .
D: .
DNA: TGTGCCAGCAGCTTCCGGGGGATATTGGATACGCAGTATTTT
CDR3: CASSFRGILDTQYF

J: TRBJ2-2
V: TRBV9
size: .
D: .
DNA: TGTGCCAGCAGCGTACGAGTGGGGGGCACCGGGGAGCTGTTTTTT
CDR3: CASSVRVGGTGELFF

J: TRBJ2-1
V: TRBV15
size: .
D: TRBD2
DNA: TGTGCCACCAGCTCCGGGGGGGATGAGCAGTTCTTC
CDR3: CATSSGGDEQFF

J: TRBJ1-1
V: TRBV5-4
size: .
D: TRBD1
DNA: TGTGCCAGCAGCCTCGGGACAGGGGAAACTGAAGCTTTCTTT
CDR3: CASSLGTGETEAFF

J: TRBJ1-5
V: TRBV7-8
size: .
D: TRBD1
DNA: TGTGCCAGCAGCTCGCGACAGGGAGGTTTAGGGCAGCCCCAGCATTTT
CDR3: CASSSRQGGLGQPQHF

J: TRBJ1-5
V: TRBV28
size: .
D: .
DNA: TGTGCCAGCACCCGCCAGGGAGGGAGTCAGCCCCAGCATTTT
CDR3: CASTRQGGSQPQHF

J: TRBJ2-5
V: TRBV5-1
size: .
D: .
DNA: TGCGCCAGCAGCCAGGACACCCTCCCGGGCGAGACCCAGTACTTC
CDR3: CASSQDTLPGETQYF

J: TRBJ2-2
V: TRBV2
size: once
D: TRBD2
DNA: TGTGCCAGCACTAGAGCGGGGCCCCCGGCCGGGGAGCTGTTTTTT
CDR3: CASTRAGPPAGELFF